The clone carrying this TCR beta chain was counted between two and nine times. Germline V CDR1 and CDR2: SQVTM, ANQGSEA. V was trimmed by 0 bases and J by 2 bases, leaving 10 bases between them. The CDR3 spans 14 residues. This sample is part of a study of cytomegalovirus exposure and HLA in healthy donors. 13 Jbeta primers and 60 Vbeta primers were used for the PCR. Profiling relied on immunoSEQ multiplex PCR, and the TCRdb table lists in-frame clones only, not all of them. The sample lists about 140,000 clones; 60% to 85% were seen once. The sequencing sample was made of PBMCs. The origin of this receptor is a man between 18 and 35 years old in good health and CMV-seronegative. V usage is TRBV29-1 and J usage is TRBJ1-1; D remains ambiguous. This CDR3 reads CSVEESRRNTEAFF. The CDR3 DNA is TGCAGCGTTGAAGAATCGAGGAGAAACACTGAAGCTTTCTTT.